Below are 2 T cell receptor beta chains sequenced from a single sample in a study of blood T cell repertoires in COVID-19. TCRdb's copy holds only in-frame clones and misses some; the assay was immunoSEQ multiplex PCR. The sample has just over 95,000 clones, 82% seen once. Sequencing was done on a sample of peripheral blood. The receptor source for this set is a man older than 75 with acute or convalescent COVID-19.

The chain couples TRBV4-1 to TRBJ1-5; D possibly corresponds to TRBD1 (5 bases). The ends were cut back, 0 bases at V and 6 bases at J, with 9 bases in the middle. CDR3 length: 14 amino acids. Germline CDR1 and CDR2: MGHRA and YSYEKL. CDR3 residues: CASSQDSGPQPQHF. In DNA, the CDR3 is TGCGCCAGCAGCCAAGATTCAGGGCCTCAGCCCCAGCATTTT.

The J gene is TRBJ1-4, the V gene TRBV15; unclear D gene. The germline V gene has CDR1 LNHNV and CDR2 YYDKDF (reference sequence). Trimming took 5 bases from V and 8 from J, leaving 9 bases between them. The CDR3 sequence is 12 residues long. The CDR3, as DNA: TGTGCCACCAGCTACCCCGGGGAAAAACTGTTTTTT. This translates into CATSYPGEKLFF.